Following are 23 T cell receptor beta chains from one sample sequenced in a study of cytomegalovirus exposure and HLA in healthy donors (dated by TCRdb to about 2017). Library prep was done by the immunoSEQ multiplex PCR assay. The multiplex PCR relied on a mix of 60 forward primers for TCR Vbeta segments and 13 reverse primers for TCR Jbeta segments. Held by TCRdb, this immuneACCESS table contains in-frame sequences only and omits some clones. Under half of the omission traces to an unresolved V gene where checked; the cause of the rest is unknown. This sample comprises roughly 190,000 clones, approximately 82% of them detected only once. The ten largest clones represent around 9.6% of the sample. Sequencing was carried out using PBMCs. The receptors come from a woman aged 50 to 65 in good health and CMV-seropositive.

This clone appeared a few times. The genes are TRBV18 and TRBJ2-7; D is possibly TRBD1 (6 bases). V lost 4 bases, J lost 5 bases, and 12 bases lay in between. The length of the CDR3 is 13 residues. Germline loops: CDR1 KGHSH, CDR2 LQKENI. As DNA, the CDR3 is TGTGCCAGCTCACTAGGGGGAAGGGACGAGCAGTACTTC. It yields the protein CASSLGGRDEQYF.

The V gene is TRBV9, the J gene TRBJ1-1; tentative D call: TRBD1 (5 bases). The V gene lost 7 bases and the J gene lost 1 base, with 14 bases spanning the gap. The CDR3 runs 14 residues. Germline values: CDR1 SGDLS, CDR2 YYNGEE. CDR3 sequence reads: CASGALTGNTEAFF. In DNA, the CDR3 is TGTGCCAGCGGCGCCTTAACAGGGAACACTGAAGCTTTCTTT.

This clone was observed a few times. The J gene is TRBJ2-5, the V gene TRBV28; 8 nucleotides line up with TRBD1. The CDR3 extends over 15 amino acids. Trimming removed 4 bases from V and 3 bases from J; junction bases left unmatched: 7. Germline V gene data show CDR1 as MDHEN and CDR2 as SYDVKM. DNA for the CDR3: TGTGCCAGCAGTTATCCTAGACAGGGGAAAGAGACCCAGTACTTC. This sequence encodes CASSYPRQGKETQYF.

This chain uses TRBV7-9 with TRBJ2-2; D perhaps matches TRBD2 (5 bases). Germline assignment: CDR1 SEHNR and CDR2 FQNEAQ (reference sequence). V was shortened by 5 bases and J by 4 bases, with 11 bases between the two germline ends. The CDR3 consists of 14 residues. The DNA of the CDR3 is TGTGCCAGCAGCCCGCGGGCAGCCACCGGGGAGCTGTTTTTT. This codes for CASSPRAATGELFF.

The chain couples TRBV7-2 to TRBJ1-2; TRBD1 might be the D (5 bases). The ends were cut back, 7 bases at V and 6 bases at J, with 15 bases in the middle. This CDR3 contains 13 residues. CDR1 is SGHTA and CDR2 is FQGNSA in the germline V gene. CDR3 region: CASNLRGSNGYTF. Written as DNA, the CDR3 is TGTGCCAGCAACCTTCGGGGGAGCAATGGCTACACCTTC.

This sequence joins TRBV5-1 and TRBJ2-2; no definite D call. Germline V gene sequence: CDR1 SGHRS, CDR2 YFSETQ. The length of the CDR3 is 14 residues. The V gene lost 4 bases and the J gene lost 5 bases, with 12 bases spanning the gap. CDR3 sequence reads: CASSPGEATGELFF. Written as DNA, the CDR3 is TGCGCCAGCAGCCCCGGCGAGGCGACCGGGGAGCTGTTTTTT.

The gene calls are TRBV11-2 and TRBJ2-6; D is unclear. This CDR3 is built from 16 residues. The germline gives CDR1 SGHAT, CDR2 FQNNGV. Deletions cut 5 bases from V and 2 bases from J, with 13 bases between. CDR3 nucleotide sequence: TGTGCCAGCAGCCCACAGCTCAGTACTGGGGCCAACGTCCTGACTTTC. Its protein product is CASSPQLSTGANVLTF.

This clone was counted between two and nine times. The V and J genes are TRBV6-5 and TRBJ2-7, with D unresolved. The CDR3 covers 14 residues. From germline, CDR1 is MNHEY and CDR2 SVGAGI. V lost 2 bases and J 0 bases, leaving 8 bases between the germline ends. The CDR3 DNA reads TGTGCCAGCAGTTACACAGCAAACTCCTACGAGCAGTACTTC. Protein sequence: CASSYTANSYEQYF.

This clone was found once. The CDR3 nucleotides are TGTGCCAGCAGTGAAGGCCAGGCTGCCCGGATAGGTGGCTACACCTTC. Translated: CASSEGQAARIGGYTF. The V call is TRBV6-1, the J call TRBJ1-2; no firm D call. Trimming pared 1 base from V and 7 bases from J, leaving 19 bases between. CDR3 length: 16 amino acids. In germline, CDR1 is MNHNS, CDR2 SASEGT.

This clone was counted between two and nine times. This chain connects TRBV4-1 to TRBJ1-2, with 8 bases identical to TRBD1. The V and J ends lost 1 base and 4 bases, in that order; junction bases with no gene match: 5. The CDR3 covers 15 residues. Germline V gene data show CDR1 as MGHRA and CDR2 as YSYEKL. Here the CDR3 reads CASSQAQDRAYGYTF. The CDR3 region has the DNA TGCGCCAGCAGCCAAGCCCAGGACAGGGCCTATGGCTACACCTTC.

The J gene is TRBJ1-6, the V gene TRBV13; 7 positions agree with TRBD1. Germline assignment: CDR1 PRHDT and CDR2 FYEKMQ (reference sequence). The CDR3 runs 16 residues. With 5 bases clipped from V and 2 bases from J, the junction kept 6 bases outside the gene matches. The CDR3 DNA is TGTGCCAGCAGCATACGACAGGGCACCTATAATTCACCCCTCCACTTT. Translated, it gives CASSIRQGTYNSPLHF.

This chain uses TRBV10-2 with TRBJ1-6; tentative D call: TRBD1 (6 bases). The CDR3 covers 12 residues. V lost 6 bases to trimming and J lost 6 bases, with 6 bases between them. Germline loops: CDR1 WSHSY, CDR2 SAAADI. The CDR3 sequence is CASRGANSPLHF. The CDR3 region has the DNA TGCGCCAGCAGGGGGGCTAATTCACCCCTCCACTTT.

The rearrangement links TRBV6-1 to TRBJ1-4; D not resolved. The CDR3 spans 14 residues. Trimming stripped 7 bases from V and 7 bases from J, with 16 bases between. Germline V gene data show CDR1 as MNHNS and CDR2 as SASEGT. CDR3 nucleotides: TGTGCCAGCACGGATTCGGGGTATAGTGAAAAACTGTTTTTT. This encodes CASTDSGYSEKLFF.

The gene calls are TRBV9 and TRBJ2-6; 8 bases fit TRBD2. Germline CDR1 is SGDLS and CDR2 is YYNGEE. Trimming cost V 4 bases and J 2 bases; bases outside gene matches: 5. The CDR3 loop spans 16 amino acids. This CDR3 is CASSPGGGPGANVLTF. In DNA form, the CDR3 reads TGTGCCAGCAGCCCGGGGGGGGGACCTGGGGCCAACGTCCTGACTTTC.

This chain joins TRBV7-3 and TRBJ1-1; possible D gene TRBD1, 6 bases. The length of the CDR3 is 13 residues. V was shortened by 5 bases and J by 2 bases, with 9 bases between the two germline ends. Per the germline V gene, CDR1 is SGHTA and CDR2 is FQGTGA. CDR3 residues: CASSKQGNTEAFF. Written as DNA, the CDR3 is TGTGCCAGCAGCAAACAGGGCAACACTGAAGCTTTCTTT.

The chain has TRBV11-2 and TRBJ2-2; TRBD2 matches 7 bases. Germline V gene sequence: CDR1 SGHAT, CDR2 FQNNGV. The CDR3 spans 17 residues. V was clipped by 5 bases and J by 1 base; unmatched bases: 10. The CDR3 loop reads CASSQSAGDLNTGELFF. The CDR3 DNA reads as TGTGCCAGCAGCCAATCCGCGGGGGACTTGAACACCGGGGAGCTGTTTTTT.

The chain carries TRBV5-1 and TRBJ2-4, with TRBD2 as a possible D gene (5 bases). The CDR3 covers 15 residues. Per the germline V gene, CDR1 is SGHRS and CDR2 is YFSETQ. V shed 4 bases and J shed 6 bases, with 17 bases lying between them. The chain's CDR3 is CASSPLVPGSNIQYF. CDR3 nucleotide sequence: TGCGCCAGCAGCCCGCTAGTCCCGGGGTCAAACATTCAGTACTTC.

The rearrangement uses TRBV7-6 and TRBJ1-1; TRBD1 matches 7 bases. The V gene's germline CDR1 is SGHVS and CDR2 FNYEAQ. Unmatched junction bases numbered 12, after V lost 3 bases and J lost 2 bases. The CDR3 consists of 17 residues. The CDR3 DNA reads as TGTGCCAGCAGCTTTCGGTACAGGGGACCAAAAAACACTGAAGCTTTCTTT. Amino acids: CASSFRYRGPKNTEAFF. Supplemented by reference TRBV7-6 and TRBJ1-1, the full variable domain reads GAGVSQSPRYKVTKRGQDVALRCDPISGHVSLYWYRQALGQGPEFLTYFNYEAQQDKSGLPNDRFSAERPEGSISTLTIQRTEQRDSAMYRCASSFRYRGPKNTEAFFGQGTRLTVV.

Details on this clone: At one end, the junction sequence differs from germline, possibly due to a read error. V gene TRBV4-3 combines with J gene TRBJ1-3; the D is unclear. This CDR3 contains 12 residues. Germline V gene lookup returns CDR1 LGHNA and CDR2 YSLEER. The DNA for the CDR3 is TGCGCCAGCAGCCAACAAAGGCCCAGCGGAGATTTT. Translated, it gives CASSQQRPSGDF.

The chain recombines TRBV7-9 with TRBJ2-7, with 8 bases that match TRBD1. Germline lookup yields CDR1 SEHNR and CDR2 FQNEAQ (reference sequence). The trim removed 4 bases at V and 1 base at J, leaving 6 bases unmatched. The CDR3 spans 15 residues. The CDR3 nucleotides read TGTGCCAGCAGCTCCGACAGGGGCGCTTCCTACGAGCAGTACTTC. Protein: CASSSDRGASYEQYF. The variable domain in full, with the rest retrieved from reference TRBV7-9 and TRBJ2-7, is DTGVSQNPRHKITKRGQNVTFRCDPISEHNRLYWYRQTLGQGPEFLTYFQNEAQLEKSRLLSDRFSAERPKGSFSTLEIQRTEQGDSAMYLCASSSDRGASYEQYFGPGTRLTVT.

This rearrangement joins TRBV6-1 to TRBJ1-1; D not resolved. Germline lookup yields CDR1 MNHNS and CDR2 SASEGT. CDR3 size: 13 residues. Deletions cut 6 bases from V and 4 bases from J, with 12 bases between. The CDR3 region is CASRMEGSTEAFF. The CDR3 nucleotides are TGTGCCAGCAGGATGGAGGGAAGCACTGAAGCTTTCTTT.

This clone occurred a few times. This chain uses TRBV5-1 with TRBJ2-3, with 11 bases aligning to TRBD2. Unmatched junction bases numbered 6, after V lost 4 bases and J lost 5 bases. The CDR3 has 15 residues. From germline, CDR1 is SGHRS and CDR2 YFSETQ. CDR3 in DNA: TGCGCCAGCAGCCCTCTAGCGGGGGGCGAAGATACGCAGTATTTT. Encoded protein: CASSPLAGGEDTQYF.

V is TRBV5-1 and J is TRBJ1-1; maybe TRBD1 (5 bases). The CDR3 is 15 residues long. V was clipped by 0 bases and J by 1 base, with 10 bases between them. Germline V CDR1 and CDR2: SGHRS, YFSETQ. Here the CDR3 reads CASSLVVGGNTEAFF. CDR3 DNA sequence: TGCGCCAGCAGCTTGGTTGTGGGGGGGAACACTGAAGCTTTCTTT.